This T cell receptor (beta chain) was sequenced for a study of cytotoxic CD8 clonotypes in ibrutinib-treated CLL (dated by TCRdb to the early 2020s). Study-level background: The cohort had 11 to 12 relapsed/refractory and more than 14 treatment-naive patients; some 17 were IGHV unmutated. Partial responses were observed in approximately 24 patients and complete responses in 2; after a median follow-up of 68 months, remission was maintained in approximately 15 patients and progression was observed in approximately twelve. Samples at response were collected after a median of 12 months of treatment, with a range of 6 to 36 months. An average of about 250,000 productive templates and around 100,000 productive rearrangements was obtained per sample. Of the approximately 86 participants in the trial, 20 to 30 had longitudinal samples available. Cryopreserved peripheral blood mononuclear cells were obtained before treatment, at response, and at either sustained remission or disease progression. All remission and progressive disease samples were collected while patients were still receiving ibrutinib. Overall study outcomes, separate from this receptor: Clonality increased at ibrutinib response, stayed stable in sustained remission, and fell back toward baseline at progression. Sustained-remission and progressing patients did not have matched sampling times, and lymph node repertoires were not examined. Baseline clonality was found to be higher than that of age-matched healthy donors and was strongly correlated with circulating CD8+ T-cell counts. Public clonotypes were rare and either shrank or stayed stable during treatment, and the rise in clonality at ibrutinib response reflected expansion of private clonotypes.

A MiSeq instrument was used for deep resolution sequencing, which targeted depths ranging from 1 in 1 million up to 1 in 200,000 T cells, with coverage averaging 10x for each clonotype. TCR beta libraries were generated with the immunoSEQ hsTCRB Kit. The paper's processing steps were these. The data were analyzed with ImmunoSEQ Analyzer and ImmunoSEQ Data Assistant, and V, D and J gene assignments followed IMGT definitions. Clonality was computed as one minus normalized Shannon entropy of productive rearrangement frequencies, ranging from 0 to 1. Public clonotype analysis was restricted to overrepresented clonotypes comprising at least 0.05% of each patient's repertoire. Fewer than 15 age-matched healthy donor repertoires from immuneACCESS served as clonality controls. Entries here come from immuneACCESS through TCRdb and include only in-frame sequences with V and J called. Some clones fail to appear in such tables; in the studies checked, an unresolved V gene covers under half of the shortfall, and the cause of the remainder is unknown. The V and J calls and clone size were taken over from that table, and D and trimming were inferred from the DNA. This sample has some 170,000 clones in its table, and around nine tenths of those were observed once. The top ten clones comprise 3% of the sample.

Read against the paper, the sample's time point label means: progressive disease on ibrutinib. About 2 micrograms of genomic DNA were extracted from cryopreserved PBMCs for TCR beta library preparation. Longitudinal blood samples from CLL patients on ibrutinib monotherapy underwent high-throughput TCR beta sequencing. The patients took part in an open-label, single-center phase 2 trial of ibrutinib monotherapy. At the junction V is shortened by 5 bases and J by 5 bases, with 9 bases in between. Spanning cysteine to phenylalanine, the CDR3 consists of 11 amino acids. The kept DNA is CDR3 alone, 33 bases in frame from the first base. Via the germline V gene (reference sequence), CDR1 is DFQATT and CDR2 SNEGSKA. As for this clone: It lacks a known antigen. One base away there is no much larger clone; base qualities are not given.

The sequencing here drew on PBMCs, taken at disease progression, from a patient treated with ibrutinib. The TCR comes from a human donor with chronic lymphocytic leukemia. The rearrangement joined TRBV20-1 to TRBJ1-2; no D gene can be assigned with confidence. The CDR3 amino acid sequence is: CSAPLGYGYTF. The nucleotide sequence is given as TGCAGTGCTCCGTTGGGGTATGGCTACACCTTC.